This T cell receptor beta chain was found in a study of blood T cell repertoires in COVID-19. For the study at large: Samples of COVID-19 (acute and convalescent) were obtained from the United States, Italy and Spain.

Trimming removed 0 bases from V and 0 bases from J, with 10 bases in between. CDR1 is SGHTS and CDR2 is YDEGEE in the germline V gene. The CDR3 has 16 residues. As processed by the authors: Amplified reference gene primers provided the basis for estimating nucleated cell counts. Using immunoSEQ multiplex PCR, the repertoire was profiled, and TCRdb retains in-frame clones only, with some absent. The D gene and trimming were derived from the DNA, and the V and J assignments and clone size from that table. This table has about 230,000 clones, around 80% appearing once. The sample consisted of peripheral blood. The chain links TRBV5-8 to TRBJ1-3, with D uncertain. The receptor's source is a woman in her 40s who had recovered from COVID-19. DNA for the CDR3: TGTGCCAGCAGCTTGGGACTTCTGGACTCTGGAAACACCATATATTTT. This encodes CASSLGLLDSGNTIYF.